Following are 10 T cell receptor beta chains from one sample sequenced in a study of T cells after yellow fever vaccination. From the 5' RACE reads, TCRdb called clonotypes with MiXCR, one entry per CDR3 protein. This table has fewer than 100,000 distinct CDR3 sequences, about 8.2% appearing once. Sequenced material: CD8+ T cells not binding an NS4B(214-222) dextramer, sorted from PBMCs, taken less than 18 days after the first yellow fever vaccination. The receptors were sampled from a man between 18 and 29 years old who received the YFV17D yellow fever vaccine.

The J gene is TRBJ2-1, the V gene TRBV15; 7 bases are a match to TRBD1. Germline CDR1 and CDR2: LNHNV and YYDKDF (reference sequence). V dropped 2 bases and J dropped 6; count of bases not matched to a gene: 7. This CDR3 is 15 amino acids long. The CDR3 bases are TGTGCCACCAGCAGACCCGCGACAGGGAGCAATGAGCAGTTCTTC. It is translated as CATSRPATGSNEQFF.

The V and J genes are TRBV12-3 or TRBV12-4 and TRBJ1-4; TRBD1 aligns across 7 bases. The CDR3 runs 15 residues. V lost 2 bases to trimming and J lost 8 bases; unmatched junction nucleotides: 8. CDR3 nucleotide sequence: TGTGCCAGCAGTTTATCTACAGGGGTGGGGGAAAAACTGTTTTTT. Its translation: CASSLSTGVGEKLFF.

The chain links TRBV6-1 to TRBJ1-5; 7 positions match TRBD1. The germline gives CDR1 MNHNS, CDR2 SASEGT. J lost 0 bases, V lost 6 bases, and 2 bases had no gene match. This CDR3 region has 14 residues. CDR3 sequence: CASSRDSSNQPQHF. CDR3 DNA: TGTGCCAGCAGCCGGGACAGTAGCAATCAGCCCCAGCATTTT.

This clonotype turned up a few times. J is TRBJ2-1 and V is TRBV3-1; 14 positions agree with TRBD2. J gave up 9 bases and V 4 bases, and 8 bases lay outside the gene matches. CDR1 and CDR2 (germline): LGHDT, YNNKEL (reference sequence). CDR3 length equals 16 residues. The CDR3, as DNA: TGTGCCAGCAGCCGAGGGACTAGCGGGGGTCGCGGTGAGCAGTTCTTC. Amino acid sequence: CASSRGTSGGRGEQFF.

This clonotype has ten or more counts. The genes are TRBV29-1 and TRBJ2-5, with 7 positions matching TRBD2. The length of the CDR3 is 15 residues. The J segment lost 1 base and the V segment lost 4 bases, leaving 9 bases of the junction unmatched. Germline V gene sequence: CDR1 SQVTM, CDR2 ANQGSEA. CDR3 amino acids: CSVVPGLAVQETQYF. The DNA of the CDR3 is TGCAGCGTTGTACCCGGGCTAGCGGTCCAAGAGACCCAGTACTTC.

This clonotype occurred a few times. J is TRBJ2-5 and V is TRBV7-9; D is possibly TRBD2 (6 bases). This CDR3 has 14 amino acids. V gave up 1 base and J gave up 3 bases, with 9 bases separating them. Germline CDR1 SEHNR, CDR2 FQNEAQ (reference sequence). The CDR3, as DNA: TGTGCCAGCAGCTTAGTGGAGGGCGAAGAGACCCAGTACTTC. It codes for CASSLVEGEETQYF.

The chain has TRBV6-5 and TRBJ2-4; possibly TRBD1 for D (6 bases). V was trimmed by 4 bases and J by 0 bases, leaving 10 bases between them. The CDR3 loop spans 15 amino acids. From germline, CDR1 is MNHEY and CDR2 SVGAGI. DNA for the CDR3: TGTGCCAGCAGTTTGACAGGCCTAGCCAAAAACATTCAGTACTTC. This codes for CASSLTGLAKNIQYF.

This clonotype was counted between two and nine times. The chain couples TRBV9 to TRBJ1-2; D gene uncertain. The germline gives CDR1 SGDLS, CDR2 YYNGEE. V was pared by 6 bases and J by 6 bases, with 15 bases between. The CDR3 contains 13 residues. The DNA of the CDR3 is TGTGCCAGCAACGGCGGTGGGCCCAATGGCTACACCTTC. It translates to CASNGGGPNGYTF.

This clonotype occurred many times. The rearrangement links TRBV12-3 or TRBV12-4 to TRBJ1-2; perhaps TRBD1 as D (5 bases). Deletions cut 5 bases from V and 4 bases from J, with 11 bases between. CDR3 length equals 13 residues. This CDR3 is CASSRAGTYGYTF. Here the CDR3 DNA reads TGTGCCAGCAGTCGAGCGGGGACCTATGGCTACACCTTC.

This clonotype showed up just a few times. The rearrangement joins TRBV24-1 to TRBJ1-1, with TRBD1 identical over 7 bases. This CDR3 comprises 13 residues. V lost 4 bases and J lost 4; bases outside the gene matches: 2. Germline-derived CDR1 and CDR2 are KGHDR and SFDVKD. CDR3 sequence (DNA): TGTGCCACCAGTGACTGGGACAGCACTGAAGCTTTCTTT. It yields the protein CATSDWDSTEAFF.